Below, one TCR beta chain is given with its context. The antigen is not known. The germline CDR1 and CDR2 sequences are ENHRY and SYGVKD. The V end was cut by 0 bases, the J end by 0 bases, with 17 bases between. The CDR3 has 18 residues. The sample belongs to a study of blood T cells in healthy people across ages. Study-level results: Unsorted PBMCs ruled out conclusive naive versus antigen-experienced comparison. Both higher diversity and more naive CD4+ cells marked long-lived donors when set against aged donors.

PCR was performed a second time for roughly 6 to 12 cycles using a sample-barcoded 5' primer and a J-beta primer mix. Each CDR3 protein gets one entry after TCRdb re-called the 5' RACE reads with MiXCR. The sample shows 1.5 million to 2 million distinct CDR3 sequences, 39% of them seen only once. Each individual donor underwent a draw of approximately 10 milliliters of peripheral blood. The receptor was isolated from a human donor in good health. This chain joins TRBV10-3 and TRBJ1-2, with D hard to call. Source material: blood. CDR3 DNA sequence: TGTGCCATCAGTGAGTCGGCCAGCCCACTCTCTTCTAACTATGGCTACACCTTC. It translates to CAISESASPLSSNYGYTF.